A single sample gave rise to the 25 T cell receptor beta chains below, sequenced in a study of shared clonotypes between healthy human individuals. Sequenced by immunoSEQ multiplex PCR; TCRdb stores in-frame clones only, minus some. The table lists millions of clones, approximately 93% of them singletons. Sequenced input: naive CD4+ T cells from PBMCs. Regarding subset: CD45RA+ positively selected. These receptor sequences come from a man aged 18 to 29 in good health. Some clones in this sample may be carry-over from other donors' samples.

This sequence joins TRBV28 and TRBJ1-4; D is unclear. V was clipped by 7 bases and J by 1 base, with 13 bases between them. From germline, CDR1 is MDHEN and CDR2 SYDVKM. The CDR3 contains 15 residues. In DNA form, the CDR3 reads TGTGCCAGCACCAGAACCGGGTTAACTAATGAAAAACTGTTTTTT. Its translation: CASTRTGLTNEKLFF.

This clone was observed a single time. The chain couples TRBV2 to TRBJ1-2; 11 nucleotides align to TRBD1. This CDR3 is built from 15 residues. Unmatched junction bases numbered 7, after V lost 6 bases and J lost 4 bases. Germline V gene data show CDR1 as SNHLY and CDR2 as FYNNEI. Written as DNA, the CDR3 is TGTGCCAGCAGCGAGGACAGGGGGCAGATCTATGGCTACACCTTC. Amino acid sequence: CASSEDRGQIYGYTF. Together with reference TRBV2 and TRBJ1-2, the CDR3 gives the full variable domain: EPEVTQTPSHQVTQMGQEVILRCVPISNHLYFYWYRQILGQKVEFLVSFYNNEISEKSEIFDDQFSVERPDGSNFTLKIRSTKLEDSAMYFCASSEDRGQIYGYTFGSGTRLTVV.

The chain links TRBV4-1 to TRBJ2-3; the D is unclear. CDR1 is MGHRA and CDR2 is YSYEKL in the germline V gene. Trimming left V 0 bases short and J 5 bases short, with 12 bases between. This CDR3 has 15 amino acids. CDR3 sequence reads: CASSQDLLGRDTQYF. Here the CDR3 DNA reads TGCGCCAGCAGCCAAGATCTGTTGGGTAGAGATACGCAGTATTTT.

The genes are TRBV5-6 and TRBJ2-1; D remains unclear. In germline, CDR1 is SGHDT, CDR2 YYEEEE. The CDR3 totals 13 residues. V was trimmed by 4 bases and J by 2 bases, leaving 7 bases between them. The CDR3 loop is CASSVAPYNEQFF. The CDR3, as DNA: TGTGCCAGCAGCGTGGCCCCCTACAATGAGCAGTTCTTC.

The chain uses TRBV11-1 and TRBJ2-7; the match to TRBD2 covers 10 bases. The V gene's germline CDR1 is SGHAT and CDR2 FQDESV (reference sequence). This CDR3 is 15 amino acids long. The J segment lost 2 bases and the V segment lost 5 bases, leaving 6 bases of the junction unmatched. CDR3 bases: TGTGCCAGCAGCCGAATAGCGGGAGGTGCCTACGAGCAGTACTTC. It translates to CASSRIAGGAYEQYF.

CDR3 DNA sequence: TGTGCCAGCAGCTTAACACGATTGGGGACCCAGTACTTC. It codes for CASSLTRLGTQYF. V usage is TRBV7-3 and J usage is TRBJ2-5; D is unclear. Germline V gene sequence: CDR1 SGHTA, CDR2 FQGTGA. V was trimmed by 0 bases and J by 7 bases, leaving 9 bases between them. The CDR3 length is 13 residues.

The gene calls are TRBV28 and TRBJ1-4, with 10 bases identical to TRBD1. CDR3 length: 16 amino acids. Germline trimming cut 5 bases from V and 8 bases from J; bases unmatched to any gene: 11. The V gene's germline CDR1 is MDHEN and CDR2 SYDVKM. The CDR3 coding sequence is TGTGCCAGCAGTCGAAAGGACAGGGGGAGAAGAGAAAAACTGTTTTTT. Encoded protein: CASSRKDRGRREKLFF.

On this clone: The sample has other DNA sequences that encode this CDR3 too. This rearrangement joins TRBV28 to TRBJ1-1, with D hard to call. CDR1 is MDHEN and CDR2 is SYDVKM in the germline V gene. Trimming shortened V by 3 bases and J by 3 bases, and 2 bases separated the two germline ends. CDR3 size: 11 residues. The CDR3 coding sequence is TGTGCCAGCAGTTTGGACACTGAAGCTTTCTTT. Translated: CASSLDTEAFF.

This clone was seen only a few times. The chain uses TRBV19 and TRBJ2-6, with D possibly being TRBD2 (5 bases). The germline CDR1 and CDR2 sequences are LNHDA and SQIVND (reference sequence). This CDR3 spans 15 amino acids. Trimming cost V 7 bases and J 0 bases, with 10 bases left between them. CDR3 protein: CASKRVSSGANVLTF. The CDR3 DNA follows: TGTGCCAGTAAGAGGGTCTCCTCTGGGGCCAACGTCCTGACTTTC.

V usage is TRBV30 and J usage is TRBJ1-1; no reliable D call. V lost 3 bases, J lost 5 bases, and 16 bases lay in between. The germline gives CDR1 GTSNPN, CDR2 SVGIG (reference sequence). There are 14 residues in the CDR3. The CDR3 is CAWSPGQTLTEAFF. CDR3 bases: TGTGCCTGGAGCCCTGGCCAGACTTTAACTGAAGCTTTCTTT.

The rearrangement links TRBV5-1 to TRBJ2-2, with D possibly matching TRBD2 (5 bases). Germline V CDR1 and CDR2: SGHRS, YFSETQ. The CDR3 runs 14 residues. V lost 1 base, J lost 4 bases, and 8 bases lay in between. The CDR3 sequence: CASSLNGVTGELFF. For the CDR3, the DNA is TGCGCCAGCAGCTTGAACGGGGTCACCGGGGAGCTGTTTTTT.

The chain employs TRBV28 and TRBJ1-2, with 7 bases fitting TRBD1. The germline V gene has CDR1 MDHEN and CDR2 SYDVKM. CDR3 size: 15 residues. Germline trimming cut 5 bases from V and 7 bases from J; bases unmatched to any gene: 13. The CDR3: CASSPPHRDRGGYTF. The CDR3, as DNA: TGTGCCAGCAGTCCACCCCACAGGGACAGAGGTGGCTACACCTTC.

In this sample, this clone turned up a few times. The rearrangement joins TRBV19 to TRBJ1-1; D is unclear. The length of the CDR3 is 13 residues. Germline assignment: CDR1 LNHDA and CDR2 SQIVND (reference sequence). V was clipped by 4 bases and J by 1 base, with 7 bases between them. The CDR3 DNA reads as TGTGCCAGTAGTACGAGGCGGAACACTGAAGCTTTCTTT. Protein product: CASSTRRNTEAFF.

The chain employs TRBV7-3 and TRBJ1-2, with D possibly TRBD1 on 5 matching bases. Germline V lookup: CDR1 SGHTA, CDR2 FQGTGA. The V end was cut by 4 bases, the J end by 8 bases, with 11 bases between. The CDR3 is made up of 12 amino acids. The CDR3 bases are TGTGCCAGCAGCTCAGACAGCCTCGGCTACACCTTC. Amino acids: CASSSDSLGYTF. Filled out from reference TRBV7-3 and TRBJ1-2, the complete variable domain reads GAGVSQTPSNKVTEKGKYVELRCDPISGHTALYWYRQSLGQGPEFLIYFQGTGAADDSGLPNDRFFAVRPEGSVSTLKIQRTERGDSAVYLCASSSDSLGYTFGSGTRLTVV.

The chain recombines TRBV29-1 with TRBJ2-5; weak D call: TRBD1 (6 bases). The germline gives CDR1 SQVTM, CDR2 ANQGSEA. V lost 7 bases, J lost 0 bases, and 12 bases lay in between. The CDR3 covers 13 residues. For the CDR3, the DNA is TGCAGCGGTACAGGGATTCACCAAGAGACCCAGTACTTC. The encoded protein is CSGTGIHQETQYF.

V and J are TRBV4-1 and TRBJ2-1, with TRBD1 identical over 9 bases. In germline, CDR1 is MGHRA, CDR2 YSYEKL. This CDR3 has 15 residues. The J segment lost 10 bases and the V segment lost 4 bases, leaving 11 bases of the junction unmatched. The CDR3 here is CASSPPGQGRVEQFF. In DNA form, the CDR3 reads TGCGCCAGCAGCCCTCCGGGACAGGGTAGGGTGGAGCAGTTCTTC.

The chain combines TRBV6-6 with TRBJ2-1; TRBD1 or TRBD2 may be the D gene (5 bases each). Trimming left V 5 bases short and J 11 bases short, with 19 bases between. Per the germline V gene, CDR1 is MNHNY and CDR2 is SVGAGI (reference sequence). CDR3 length: 14 residues. CDR3 sequence reads: CASSAFRDAPKQFF. CDR3 nucleotide sequence: TGTGCCAGCAGTGCCTTCCGGGACGCACCCAAGCAGTTCTTC.

The chain has TRBV7-9 and TRBJ2-3; no reliable D call. CDR1 and CDR2 from the germline V gene are SEHNR and FQNEAQ (reference sequence). This CDR3 has 13 amino acids. V was trimmed by 5 bases and J by 0 bases, leaving 6 bases between them. The CDR3 DNA follows: TGTGCCAGCAGCGTGGTTAGCACAGATACGCAGTATTTT. It yields the protein CASSVVSTDTQYF. Full variable domain (missing parts from reference TRBV7-9 and TRBJ2-3): DTGVSQNPRHKITKRGQNVTFRCDPISEHNRLYWYRQTLGQGPEFLTYFQNEAQLEKSRLLSDRFSAERPKGSFSTLEIQRTEQGDSAMYLCASSVVSTDTQYFGPGTRLTVL.

This sequence joins TRBV6-1 and TRBJ2-3; a possible D gene is TRBD2 (6 bases). Trimming pared 2 bases from V and 4 bases from J, leaving 16 bases between. Germline values: CDR1 MNHNS, CDR2 SASEGT. The CDR3 has 16 residues. The CDR3 is CASSERYGSGADTQYF. CDR3 in DNA: TGTGCCAGCAGTGAACGATACGGGAGCGGCGCAGATACGCAGTATTTT.

As for this clone: Other nucleotide sequences in the sample specify the same CDR3. The V and J genes are TRBV5-1 and TRBJ2-1, with 9 bases fitting TRBD2. With V trimmed by 0 bases and J by 3 bases, 4 bases remained unmatched. There are 16 residues in the CDR3. Germline V lookup: CDR1 SGHRS, CDR2 YFSETQ. CDR3 in DNA: TGCGCCAGCAGCTTGGGACTAGCGGACATCTACAATGAGCAGTTCTTC. This codes for CASSLGLADIYNEQFF.

The chain recombines TRBV4-3 with TRBJ2-3; TRBD2 matches at 7 bases. Germline loops: CDR1 LGHNA, CDR2 YSLEER. Trimming removed 0 bases from V and 5 bases from J; junction bases left unmatched: 8. The CDR3 contains 16 residues. CDR3 in amino acids: CASSQERTRSGDTQYF. The CDR3 DNA follows: TGCGCCAGCAGCCAAGAGCGGACTAGGAGTGGAGATACGCAGTATTTT.

The chain combines TRBV7-9 with TRBJ1-2, with TRBD1 identical over 8 bases. The CDR3 runs to 14 residues. V lost 2 bases and J lost 3; bases outside the gene matches: 2. Germline CDR1 and CDR2: SEHNR and FQNEAQ (reference sequence). CDR3 coding DNA: TGTGCCAGCAGCTTAACGACAGGGGACTATGGCTACACCTTC. Its protein product is CASSLTTGDYGYTF.

The rearrangement links TRBV5-1 to TRBJ2-7, with 7 nucleotides matching TRBD1. The CDR3 is 15 residues long. The V gene end was trimmed by 4 bases and the J gene end by 3 bases; junction bases not matched to a gene: 10. CDR1 is SGHRS and CDR2 is YFSETQ in the germline V gene. The CDR3 DNA reads TGCGCCAGCAGCGACCCGACAGGGTTTAGCTACGAGCAGTACTTC. Translating gives CASSDPTGFSYEQYF. The full variable domain, with the rest looked up from reference TRBV5-1 and TRBJ2-7, is KAGVTQTPRYLIKTRGQQVTLSCSPISGHRSVSWYQQTPGQGLQFLFEYFSETQRNKGNFPGRFSGRQFSNSRSEMNVSTLELGDSALYLCASSDPTGFSYEQYFGPGTRLTVT.

The rearrangement uses TRBV27 and TRBJ1-1; D gene ambiguous. Deletions cut 8 bases from V and 5 bases from J, with 15 bases between. The CDR3 consists of 13 residues. Germline loops: CDR1 MNHEY, CDR2 SMNVEV (reference sequence). The CDR3, as DNA: TGTGCCAGCGAAAATGCCGGTAGGACTGAAGCTTTCTTT. It specifies CASENAGRTEAFF.

This clone was recorded only once. The rearrangement joins TRBV6-1 to TRBJ1-5, with 7 bases identical to TRBD1. The CDR3 totals 16 residues. V shed 4 bases, J shed 4 bases, and the junction held 10 bases outside the gene matches. Germline assignment: CDR1 MNHNS and CDR2 SASEGT. CDR3 protein: CASSGSGQFYNQPQHF. CDR3 bases: TGTGCCAGCAGTGGCTCGGGACAGTTTTATAATCAGCCCCAGCATTTT.